The clone carrying this T cell receptor (beta chain) was observed a few times. Its antigen is undetermined. This sample stems from a study of read filtering for tumor transcriptome and immune sequencing. Study-wide background: Transcriptome libraries were built from DNase-treated RNA. Study-wide points: In IR-seq, single-read clonotypes were 65% to 90% of clonotypes but roughly 3.5% of reads.

The CDR3 contains 15 residues. Germline V CDR1 and CDR2: MDHEN, SYDVKM. Trimming left V 6 bases short and J 2 bases short, with 14 bases between. Every patient had bone marrow sampled while the disease was active. From 300 to 400 ng of RNA, a library with molecular barcoded alpha/delta and beta/gamma adaptors was made. TCRdb used MiXCR to reprocess the reads, holding one entry per CDR3 protein. The top ten hold 25% to 30% of the sample, which has approximately 40,000 distinct CDR3 sequences, approximately 13% seen once. The sample consisted of a population of CD138-negative cells sorted from bone marrow. The clonotype comes from a donor aged 40 or older with multiple myeloma. V and J are TRBV28 and TRBJ2-4, with D possibly matching TRBD1 (6 bases). The chain's CDR3 is CASSNSGASKNIQYF. The DNA for the CDR3 is TGTGCCAGCAGCAATTCAGGGGCTTCCAAAAACATTCAGTACTTC.